Below are 30 T cell receptor beta chains sequenced from a single sample in a study of cytomegalovirus exposure and HLA in healthy donors. PCR used 60 Vbeta primers and 13 Jbeta primers. Sequencing was performed with immunoSEQ multiplex PCR; in TCRdb, only in-frame clones are kept and a portion is missing. This table has over 90,000 clones, 65% to 80% appearing once. The specimen was PBMCs. The receptors were gathered from a woman in her 70s in good health and CMV-seropositive.

The chain carries TRBV5-8 and TRBJ2-2; 7 bases agree with TRBD2. The CDR3 is made up of 16 amino acids. The V and J ends lost 4 bases and 1 base, in that order; junction bases with no gene match: 7. In germline, CDR1 is SGHTS, CDR2 YDEGEE. CDR3 nucleotide sequence: TGTGCCAGCAGCCCAGATAGCGGGTTGAACACCGGGGAGCTGTTTTTT. Encoded protein: CASSPDSGLNTGELFF.

This clone was observed a few times. The chain links TRBV9 to TRBJ1-4; 9 nucleotides align to TRBD1. In germline, CDR1 is SGDLS, CDR2 YYNGEE. The CDR3 spans 16 residues. With 0 bases clipped from V and 7 bases from J, the junction kept 7 bases outside the gene matches. CDR3 region: CASSVDIRDRVEKLFF. The CDR3 DNA reads as TGTGCCAGCAGCGTAGACATCCGGGACAGGGTTGAAAAACTGTTTTTT.

This sequence joins TRBV7-9 and TRBJ1-1; D is ambiguous. This CDR3 has 17 amino acids. V was cut by 11 bases and J by 5 bases, with 30 bases left in between. Germline V gene lookup returns CDR1 SEHNR and CDR2 FQNEAQ (reference sequence). DNA for the CDR3: TGTGCCGGGCGATCGCGGAGGAGCGCGGGCCTTTCGACTGAAGCTTTCTTT. It is translated as CAGRSRRSAGLSTEAFF.

The chain combines TRBV10-2 with TRBJ1-5; 10 bases fit TRBD1. The J segment lost 5 bases and the V segment lost 7 bases, leaving 5 bases of the junction unmatched. Germline V CDR1 and CDR2: WSHSY, SAAADI. This CDR3 region has 14 residues. The CDR3 sequence: CASTGGTGDQPQHF. The CDR3 DNA reads as TGCGCCAGCACCGGCGGGACAGGGGATCAGCCCCAGCATTTT.

This chain joins TRBV7-2 and TRBJ2-5; D possibly corresponds to TRBD1 (6 bases). Trimming took 3 bases from V and 3 from J, leaving 11 bases between them. CDR3 size: 14 residues. Germline V gene data show CDR1 as SGHTA and CDR2 as FQGNSA. The CDR3 nucleotides read TGTGCCAGCAGCTTCAGTCGGACAGAAGAGACCCAGTACTTC. The encoded protein is CASSFSRTEETQYF.

This chain uses TRBV7-3 with TRBJ1-1, with a weak D call TRBD1 (6 bases). CDR3 length: 13 amino acids. Germline CDR1 and CDR2: SGHTA and FQGTGA. Trimming took off 5 bases at V and 6 bases at J, with 13 bases between the two ends. The CDR3 DNA reads as TGTGCCAGCAGCGCCCGGGGGGCCGCTGAAGCTTTCTTT. This gives the protein CASSARGAAEAFF.

This rearrangement joins TRBV29-1 to TRBJ2-3, with TRBD1 matching 7 bases. Germline V gene lookup returns CDR1 SQVTM and CDR2 ANQGSEA. The J segment lost 4 bases and the V segment lost 4 bases, leaving 8 bases of the junction unmatched. The CDR3 sequence is 14 residues long. Here the CDR3 reads CSVVTAGGADTQYF. The CDR3 bases are TGCAGCGTTGTTACGGCAGGGGGTGCAGATACGCAGTATTTT.

The chain combines TRBV7-5 with TRBJ2-3; TRBD1, as called in the table, went unchecked against the DNA. TRBV7-5 is labeled a pseudogene. CDR3 length: 11 amino acids. The CDR3 region has the DNA TGTTCCAGACGGAACAGGGGCCCGCAGTATTTT. This encodes CSRRNRGPQYF.

The chain has TRBV27 and TRBJ1-1; D possibly corresponds to TRBD1 (6 bases). There are 15 residues in the CDR3. The germline V and J ends were trimmed by 2 bases and 0 bases, with 10 bases remaining between them. Germline CDR1 is MNHEY and CDR2 is SMNVEV (reference sequence). The CDR3 nucleotides are TGTGCCAGCAGTTTAGGTGGGGGCATGAACACTGAAGCTTTCTTT. Translated: CASSLGGGMNTEAFF.

The J gene is TRBJ2-3, the V gene TRBV29-1; D not resolved. Germline loops: CDR1 SQVTM, CDR2 ANQGSEA. The CDR3 totals 12 residues. Trimming shortened V by 4 bases and J by 2 bases, and 7 bases separated the two germline ends. CDR3 sequence reads: CSVVYNTDTQYF. As DNA, the CDR3 is TGCAGCGTTGTTTACAACACAGATACGCAGTATTTT.

V usage is TRBV4-2 and J usage is TRBJ1-6; D might be TRBD1 (5 bases). The germline CDR1 and CDR2 sequences are LGHNA and YNFKEQ. There are 12 residues in the CDR3. The V end was cut by 0 bases, the J end by 17 bases, with 11 bases between. The DNA for the CDR3 is TGTGCCAGCAGCCAAGAGGGGCGGACGGTCCACTTT. This codes for CASSQEGRTVHF.

The chain is built from TRBV11-1 and TRBJ1-2; D is unclear. CDR3 length equals 12 residues. Trimming took off 1 base at V and 6 bases at J, with 6 bases between the two ends. Germline V gives CDR1 SGHAT, CDR2 FQDESV (reference sequence). CDR3 amino acids: CASSLGADGYTF. The CDR3 DNA sequence: TGTGCCAGCAGCTTAGGGGCAGATGGCTACACCTTC.

The chain recombines TRBV28 with TRBJ1-5; D gene uncertain. There are 19 residues in the CDR3. Trimming pared 5 bases from V and 6 bases from J, leaving 29 bases between. CDR1 MDHEN and CDR2 SYDVKM come from the germline V gene. The CDR3 region is CASSRSPPILAPDGQPQHF. DNA for the CDR3: TGTGCCAGCAGTCGAAGCCCGCCAATTCTAGCCCCAGATGGTCAGCCCCAGCATTTT. Together with reference TRBV28 and TRBJ1-5, the CDR3 gives the full variable domain: DVKVTQSSRYLVKRTGEKVFLECVQDMDHENMFWYRQDPGLGLRLIYFSYDVKMKEKGDIPEGYSVSREKKERFSLILESASTNQTSMYLCASSRSPPILAPDGQPQHFGDGTRLSIL.

The chain links TRBV11-2 to TRBJ2-1; 11 bases are a match to TRBD2. The germline V gene has CDR1 SGHAT and CDR2 FQNNGV. J was trimmed by 6 bases and V by 7 bases; bases with no gene match: 8. The CDR3 totals 15 residues. The CDR3 DNA is TGTGCCAGCACCATTAGCGGGGGGGCTACCAATGAGCAGTTCTTC. Its translation is CASTISGGATNEQFF.

This chain joins TRBV7-8 and TRBJ2-7; 10 nucleotides align to TRBD2. Unmatched junction bases numbered 5, after V lost 0 bases and J lost 0 bases. Germline CDR1 reads SGHVS; CDR2 reads FQNEAQ. The CDR3 extends over 17 amino acids. The CDR3: CASSLAKAGGSSYEQYF. For the CDR3, the DNA is TGTGCCAGCAGCTTAGCGAAAGCGGGAGGGTCCTCCTACGAGCAGTACTTC.

This chain joins TRBV19 and TRBJ2-5; 7 bases are a match to TRBD1. The J call may be faulty, since TRBJ2-7 better matches the DNA end. The CDR3 is 15 amino acids. The germline gives CDR1 LNHDA, CDR2 SQIVND (reference sequence). CDR3 coding DNA: TGTGCCAGTAGTATCTCCGGGACAGATATCTACGAGCAGTACTTC. Translation: CASSISGTDIYEQYF.

This clone occurred once. This chain links TRBV27 with TRBJ1-2; no firm D call. Trimming shortened V by 6 bases and J by 4 bases, and 15 bases separated the two germline ends. CDR3 size: 14 residues. CDR1 MNHEY and CDR2 SMNVEV come from the germline V gene (reference sequence). CDR3 in amino acids: CASRREDSRYGYTF. CDR3 sequence (DNA): TGTGCCAGCAGAAGGGAGGACTCACGCTATGGCTACACCTTC.

The chain employs TRBV9 and TRBJ2-7; the match to TRBD1 covers 7 bases. CDR3 length: 12 residues. The V and J ends lost 3 bases and 11 bases, in that order; junction bases with no gene match: 8. The germline V gene encodes CDR1 SGDLS and CDR2 YYNGEE. CDR3 loop: CASSGQATGKYF. CDR3 coding DNA: TGTGCCAGCAGCGGCCAGGCGACAGGGAAGTACTTC.

The V and J genes are TRBV5-1 and TRBJ2-5, with 8 bases that match TRBD2. The J call could be wrong; TRBJ2-7 is a better fit for the DNA end. Germline V gene sequence: CDR1 SGHRS, CDR2 YFSETQ. This CDR3 region has 15 residues. CDR3 protein: CASSSLPGGPYEQYF. For the CDR3, the DNA is TGCGCCAGCAGCTCTCTGCCGGGAGGGCCCTACGAGCAGTACTTC.

This clone was seen just once. This rearrangement joins TRBV10-3 to TRBJ2-6; TRBD2 matches 10 bases. CDR1 ENHRY and CDR2 SYGVKD come from the germline V gene. The CDR3 runs to 15 residues. Germline trimming cut 5 bases from V and 2 bases from J; bases unmatched to any gene: 0. CDR3 protein: CAISSGGAGANVLTF. The CDR3, as DNA: TGTGCCATCAGTAGCGGGGGGGCTGGGGCCAACGTCCTGACTTTC.

The chain recombines TRBV18 with TRBJ2-1, with 8 bases identical to TRBD2. The CDR3 is 17 amino acids. Germline V CDR1 and CDR2: KGHSH, LQKENI. The J segment lost 8 bases and the V segment lost 4 bases, leaving 16 bases of the junction unmatched. CDR3 sequence reads: CASSRGAGAGVLDEQFF. The CDR3 coding sequence is TGTGCCAGCTCACGGGGGGCTGGAGCGGGAGTTCTCGATGAGCAGTTCTTC.

V gene TRBV10-3 combines with J gene TRBJ1-1, with D possibly matching TRBD1 (6 bases). Germline loops: CDR1 ENHRY, CDR2 SYGVKD. The germline V and J ends were trimmed by 2 bases and 2 bases, with 18 bases remaining between them. The CDR3 is 17 amino acids. In DNA form, the CDR3 reads TGTGCCATCAGTGAGCCGAGGGGAAGGGGGATAAACACTGAAGCTTTCTTT. Amino acid sequence: CAISEPRGRGINTEAFF.

Points on this clone: In the same sample, other DNA sequences code for this CDR3. V and J are TRBV11-2 and TRBJ2-7; possible D gene TRBD2, 6 bases. V was trimmed by 6 bases and J by 3 bases, leaving 12 bases between them. The CDR3 contains 13 residues. Germline values: CDR1 SGHAT, CDR2 FQNNGV. CDR3 in DNA: TGTGCCAGCAGTTCGGGAGAACTCTACGAGCAGTACTTC. Translated: CASSSGELYEQYF.

The rearrangement uses TRBV30 and TRBJ2-3; tentatively, D is TRBD2 (5 bases). Germline-derived CDR1 and CDR2 are GTSNPN and SVGIG (reference sequence). The CDR3 covers 16 residues. The germline V and J ends were trimmed by 0 bases and 3 bases, with 16 bases remaining between them. This CDR3 reads CAWSVRVGSVTDTQYF. DNA of the CDR3: TGTGCCTGGAGTGTACGGGTGGGGAGTGTGACAGATACGCAGTATTTT.

The chain has TRBV29-1 and TRBJ2-1; 10 bases are shared with TRBD2. V lost 3 bases and J lost 12; bases outside the gene matches: 14. The CDR3 has 15 residues. CDR1 is SQVTM and CDR2 is ANQGSEA in the germline V gene. DNA for the CDR3: TGCAGCGTTGAGGGGCTAGCGGGGGACCCGAGGGGGCAGTTCTTC. Protein product: CSVEGLAGDPRGQFF.

This rearrangement joins TRBV7-2 to TRBJ2-2; TRBD2 matches 9 bases. J was trimmed by 3 bases and V by 3 bases; bases with no gene match: 2. CDR1 is SGHTA and CDR2 is FQGNSA in the germline V gene. The CDR3 has 15 amino acids. CDR3 sequence reads: CASSFAGGDTGELFF. The DNA of the CDR3 is TGTGCCAGCAGCTTTGCGGGAGGGGACACCGGGGAGCTGTTTTTT.

This clone was counted only a few times. The chain carries TRBV29-1 and TRBJ2-1; TRBD1 matches 8 bases. The CDR3 runs to 14 residues. The trim removed 6 bases at V and 7 bases at J, leaving 11 bases unmatched. The germline V gene has CDR1 SQVTM and CDR2 ANQGSEA. Written as DNA, the CDR3 is TGCAGCGTAAGCCTCGGACAGGGTCCGAATGAGCAGTTCTTC. Encoded protein: CSVSLGQGPNEQFF.

The gene calls are TRBV7-9 and TRBJ1-5, with 8 positions matching TRBD1. Germline lookup yields CDR1 SEHNR and CDR2 FQNEAQ (reference sequence). The CDR3 is made up of 14 amino acids. Trimming took 5 bases from V and 6 from J; bases not matched to a gene: 6. CDR3 bases: TGTGCCAGCAGCGACGACAGGGGAGTTCAGCCCCAGCATTTT. Translation: CASSDDRGVQPQHF.

The chain links TRBV10-3 to TRBJ2-3; 10 bases align to TRBD2. After removal of 5 bases from V and 2 bases from J, the junction contained 10 bases not matched to a gene. The CDR3 loop spans 17 amino acids. Germline V gene lookup returns CDR1 ENHRY and CDR2 SYGVKD. CDR3 in DNA: TGTGCCATCAGTATAAGGGGACTAGCGACAAACACAGATACGCAGTATTTT. Residues: CAISIRGLATNTDTQYF.

This chain joins TRBV6-5 and TRBJ1-4, with D perhaps matching TRBD1 (5 bases). The ends were cut back, 2 bases at V and 8 bases at J, with 9 bases in the middle. Germline V gene data show CDR1 as MNHEY and CDR2 as SVGAGI. The CDR3 covers 13 residues. CDR3 amino acids: CASSYGGEEKLFF. CDR3 DNA: TGTGCCAGCAGTTACGGGGGGGAGGAAAAACTGTTTTTT.